The 10 T cell receptor beta chains in this list originate from one sample, sequenced in a study of spatial heterogeneity in lung cancer. In TCRdb, the 5' RACE reads were re-called with MiXCR into one record per CDR3 protein. The sample holds tens of thousands of distinct CDR3 sequences, around an eighth seen once. Documented time point: sample taken at primary tumor resection. No cells were sorted before sequencing. The whole RNA sequenced was extracted from tumor, nontumor lung or frozen PBMC. The starting material was PBMCs, obtained at surgery. Receptor source: a male donor with early-stage non-small cell lung cancer.

This clonotype has more than one count but fewer than ten. This sequence joins TRBV19 and TRBJ1-2, with 7 bases fitting TRBD1. CDR3 length equals 14 residues. Germline CDR1 reads LNHDA; CDR2 reads SQIVND (reference sequence). After removal of 7 bases from V and 3 bases from J, the junction contained 8 bases not matched to a gene. The DNA of the CDR3 is TGTGCCAGTAACTCACAAGGGGGCCACTATGGCTACACCTTC. Its protein is CASNSQGGHYGYTF.

This clonotype came up a few times. The genes are TRBV29-1 and TRBJ1-1; 7 nucleotides align to TRBD1. Germline CDR1 SQVTM, CDR2 ANQGSEA. Losses at the gene ends were 7 bases for V and 0 bases for J; bases not matched to a gene: 5. The CDR3 contains 13 residues. CDR3 residues: CSGSGQMNTEAFF. Here the CDR3 DNA reads TGCAGCGGTTCGGGACAGATGAACACTGAAGCTTTCTTT.

This clonotype occurred a few times. The V call is TRBV7-2, the J call TRBJ2-5; D unresolved. Trimming shortened V by 4 bases and J by 2 bases, and 11 bases separated the two germline ends. Per the germline V gene, CDR1 is SGHTA and CDR2 is FQGNSA. The CDR3 runs to 14 residues. CDR3 in DNA: TGTGCCAGCAGCTCAGACTCTGGGCAAGAGACCCAGTACTTC. Its translation: CASSSDSGQETQYF.

This clonotype qualifies as medium-sized. V is TRBV12-3 or TRBV12-4 and J is TRBJ1-1, with D unclear. Between the trimmed V and J ends, which lost 6 bases and 1 base, there was a span of 6 bases. The CDR3 extends over 12 amino acids. CDR3 amino acids: CASRNRNTEAFF. The CDR3 DNA is TGTGCCAGCAGGAATAGGAACACTGAAGCTTTCTTT.

The chain joins TRBV5-1 to TRBJ2-3, with TRBD2 identical over 10 bases. The CDR3 is 15 residues long. Germline V gene sequence: CDR1 SGHRS, CDR2 YFSETQ. The J segment lost 6 bases and the V segment lost 4 bases, leaving 8 bases of the junction unmatched. The CDR3 here is CASSDTPSGGDTQYF. Here the CDR3 DNA reads TGCGCCAGCAGCGATACCCCTAGCGGGGGTGATACGCAGTATTTT.

The chain carries TRBV2 and TRBJ2-7; no reliable D call. The V gene's germline CDR1 is SNHLY and CDR2 FYNNEI. Trimming removed 8 bases at V and 3 bases at J, with 11 bases between. This CDR3 is built from 12 residues. The CDR3 nucleotides read TGTGCCAGCCACAGATCAGACTACGAGCAGTACTTC. It codes for CASHRSDYEQYF.

J is TRBJ1-1 and V is TRBV30, with D possibly TRBD1 on 6 matching bases. V was pared by 0 bases and J by 4 bases, with 18 bases between. Germline V gives CDR1 GTSNPN, CDR2 SVGIG (reference sequence). This CDR3 is 16 amino acids long. The CDR3 loop reads CAWSVRLGQGSTEAFF. CDR3 coding DNA: TGTGCCTGGAGTGTACGATTAGGGCAGGGGTCCACTGAAGCTTTCTTT. The variable domain in full, with the rest retrieved from reference TRBV30 and TRBJ1-1, is SQTIHQWPATLVQPVGSPLSLECTVEGTSNPNLYWYRQAAGRGLQLLFYSVGIGQISSEVPQNLSASRPQDRQFILSSKKLLLSDSGFYLCAWSVRLGQGSTEAFFGQGTRLTVV.

This clonotype was detected only a few times. This sequence joins TRBV5-1 and TRBJ2-2; no clear D. Deletions cut 4 bases from V and 5 bases from J, with 15 bases between. This CDR3 has 15 amino acids. Germline CDR1 SGHRS, CDR2 YFSETQ. CDR3 sequence (DNA): TGCGCCAGCAGCGAGTGGGCAGGCCGGACCGGGGAGCTGTTTTTT. Protein: CASSEWAGRTGELFF.

This clonotype has just a few counts. The chain uses TRBV7-9 and TRBJ2-1, with 9 bases aligning to TRBD1. V lost 2 bases to trimming and J lost 5 bases; unmatched junction nucleotides: 22. Germline CDR1 reads SEHNR; CDR2 reads FQNEAQ (reference sequence). CDR3 length: 21 amino acids. The CDR3 DNA reads TGTGCCAGCAGCTTACCTGGGGGGAGAACCCCCGGGACAGGGATAAACAATGAGCAGTTCTTC. Its protein is CASSLPGGRTPGTGINNEQFF.

The CDR3 region is CASSPSTYSTDTQYF. The DNA for the CDR3 is TGTGCCAGCAGCCCTTCGACATATTCCACAGATACGCAGTATTTT. The gene calls are TRBV7-3 and TRBJ2-3; D unresolved. V was shortened by 5 bases and J by 2 bases, with 14 bases between the two germline ends. The CDR3 is 15 residues long. CDR1 and CDR2 (germline): SGHTA, FQGTGA.